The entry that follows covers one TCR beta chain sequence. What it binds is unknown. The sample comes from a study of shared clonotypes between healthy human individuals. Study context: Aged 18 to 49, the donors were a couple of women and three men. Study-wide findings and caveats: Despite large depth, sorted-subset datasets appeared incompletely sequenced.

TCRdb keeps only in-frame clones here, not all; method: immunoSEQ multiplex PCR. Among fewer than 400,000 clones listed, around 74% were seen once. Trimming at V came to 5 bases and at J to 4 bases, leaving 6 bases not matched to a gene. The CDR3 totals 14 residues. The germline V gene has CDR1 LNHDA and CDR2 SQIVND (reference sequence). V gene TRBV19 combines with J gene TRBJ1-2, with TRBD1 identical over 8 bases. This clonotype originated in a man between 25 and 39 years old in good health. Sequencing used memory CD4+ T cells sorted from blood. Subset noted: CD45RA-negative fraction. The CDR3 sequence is CASSDRGELYGYTF. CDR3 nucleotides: TGTGCCAGTAGTGACAGGGGAGAACTCTATGGCTACACCTTC.